A selection of T cell receptor beta chains follows, all from one sample in a study of molecular identifiers for immune sequencing clone quantification. From the PCR reads, TCRdb called clonotypes with MiXCR, one entry per CDR3 protein. This table has about 640,000 distinct CDR3 sequences, just under 20% appearing once. Sequenced input: naive CD8+ T cells from blood, with Jurkat cell RNA spiked in. These receptors originate from a human donor in good health. Some libraries in this study had Jurkat cell RNA spiked in. Both conserved end residues are part of each CDR3. The D gene is left open where the match is weak. Clone size appears in some rows only: once, few, many, or a class for an expanded clone.

V,D,J,size,length,CDR3,DNA
TRBV4-1,TRBD2,TRBJ2-7,many,15,CASSQGVAGGSEQYF,TGCGCCAGCAGCCAAGGGGTAGCGGGAGGGTCCGAGCAGTACTTC
TRBV6-2/TRBV6-3,.,TRBJ2-2,few,17,CASSYSKADANTGELFF,TGTGCCAGCAGTTACTCGAAAGCGGACGCGAACACCGGGGAGCTGTTTTTT
TRBV9,.,TRBJ1-1,.,13,CASSAPGGTEAFF,TGTGCCAGCAGCGCCCCCGGGGGCACTGAAGCTTTCTTT
TRBV20-1,.,TRBJ1-1,.,13,CSARDDLSAEAFF,TGCAGTGCTAGAGATGATCTTTCGGCTGAAGCTTTCTTT
TRBV27,TRBD1,TRBJ1-2,.,16,CASSTTWDRAGYGYTF,TGTGCCAGCAGTACAACCTGGGACAGGGCTGGCTATGGCTACACCTTC
TRBV6-1,.,TRBJ1-5,many,15,CASSEVGGPDYPQHF,TGTGCCAGCAGTGAAGTCGGAGGGCCGGACTACCCCCAGCATTTT
TRBV9,TRBD1,TRBJ2-2,few,16,CASSVTGQGVTGELFF,TGTGCCAGCAGCGTAACGGGACAGGGGGTCACCGGGGAGCTGTTTTTT
TRBV29-1,.,TRBJ1-2,.,13,CSVVDSLGYGYTF,TGCAGCGTTGTCGACAGCCTAGGCTATGGCTACACCTTC
TRBV28,.,TRBJ2-1,.,14,CASRLPGNYNEQFF,TGTGCCAGCAGGTTGCCGGGGAACTACAATGAGCAGTTCTTC
TRBV6-1,.,TRBJ2-7,many,14,CASSEDVGAYEQYF,TGTGCCAGCAGTGAAGATGTGGGGGCCTACGAGCAGTACTTC
TRBV2,TRBD2,TRBJ2-7,few,13,CASNAGGLYEQYF,TGTGCCAGCAACGCGGGAGGCCTCTACGAGCAGTACTTC
TRBV5-1,.,TRBJ2-7,.,17,CASSLGGAGVINYEQYF,TGCGCCAGCAGCTTGGGAGGGGCAGGGGTTATCAACTACGAGCAGTACTTC
TRBV12-3/TRBV12-4,.,TRBJ2-3,few,13,CASRFSSTDTQYF,TGTGCCAGCAGGTTCTCAAGCACAGATACGCAGTATTTT
TRBV27,.,TRBJ1-1,many,15,CASSLDRWGITEAFF,TGTGCCAGCAGTTTAGACAGGTGGGGGATCACTGAAGCTTTCTTT
TRBV18,.,TRBJ2-3,.,15,CASSPGQASTDTQYF,TGTGCCAGCTCACCAGGTCAGGCTAGCACAGATACGCAGTATTTT
TRBV6-5,.,TRBJ2-1,few,11,CASSGTYEQFF,TGTGCCAGCAGTGGGACATATGAGCAGTTCTTC
TRBV12-3/TRBV12-4,TRBD1,TRBJ1-4,few,12,CAGRQGAEKLFF,TGTGCCGGCCGCCAGGGGGCAGAAAAACTGTTTTTT
TRBV7-7,TRBD1,TRBJ2-5,many,16,CASSLLGQGASETQYF,TGTGCCAGCAGCCTACTGGGACAGGGGGCATCAGAGACCCAGTACTTC
TRBV6-2/TRBV6-3,.,TRBJ2-3,many,15,CASSYVEGGTDTQYF,TGTGCCAGCAGTTACGTGGAGGGTGGCACAGATACGCAGTATTTT
TRBV20-1,.,TRBJ2-7,many,11,CSAPLASEQYF,TGCAGTGCACCTCTAGCGTCCGAGCAGTACTTC
TRBV4-3,.,TRBJ2-1,few,16,CASSQIKRGRYNEQFF,TGCGCCAGCAGCCAGATTAAACGGGGGAGATACAATGAGCAGTTCTTC
TRBV12-3/TRBV12-4,.,TRBJ2-2,many,13,CASSFTVTGELFF,TGTGCCAGCAGTTTCACAGTCACCGGGGAGCTGTTTTTT
TRBV24-1,.,TRBJ2-6,many,13,CATFDSGANVLTF,TGTGCCACCTTTGACTCTGGGGCCAACGTCCTGACTTTC
TRBV12-3/TRBV12-4,.,TRBJ1-2,few,11,CASGQHYGYTF,TGTGCCAGCGGACAACACTATGGCTACACCTTC
TRBV7-2,.,TRBJ1-1,many,13,CASSFDTYTEAFF,TGTGCCAGCAGCTTTGACACTTACACTGAAGCTTTCTTT
TRBV7-6,TRBD2,TRBJ2-3,many,16,CASSLGGSGTTDTQYF,TGTGCCAGCAGCTTAGGAGGTAGCGGGACCACAGATACGCAGTATTTT
TRBV12-3/TRBV12-4,.,TRBJ1-1,many,16,CASSLSRGGFNTEAFF,TGTGCCAGCAGTCTTAGTCGAGGGGGTTTCAACACTGAAGCTTTCTTT
TRBV4-1,.,TRBJ1-1,many,14,CASSQTDLNTEAFF,TGCGCCAGCAGCCAAACGGACTTGAACACTGAAGCTTTCTTT
TRBV5-5,.,TRBJ2-2,few,18,CASSLGVGGQGYTGELFF,TGTGCCAGCAGCTTGGGAGTTGGGGGTCAGGGCTACACCGGGGAGCTGTTTTTT
TRBV29-1,.,TRBJ2-2,many,14,CSVDVQGDTGELFF,TGCAGCGTTGACGTACAGGGAGACACCGGGGAGCTGTTTTTT
TRBV11-2,TRBD1,TRBJ1-1,.,15,CASSLLRTGATEAFF,TGTGCCAGCAGCTTACTCCGGACAGGTGCGACTGAAGCTTTCTTT
TRBV4-3,.,TRBJ1-3,.,16,CASSQDSYLSGNTIYF,TGCGCCAGCAGCCAAGATTCCTACCTCTCTGGAAACACCATATATTTT
TRBV20-1,TRBD2,TRBJ2-7,many,15,CSARDKWEGSYEQYF,TGCAGTGCTAGAGATAAGTGGGAGGGCAGCTACGAGCAGTACTTC
TRBV20-1,.,TRBJ2-5,.,13,CSARVRLEETQYF,TGCAGTGCTAGAGTAAGGCTAGAAGAGACCCAGTACTTC
TRBV19,.,TRBJ1-5,.,12,CASSGYYQPQHF,TGTGCCAGTAGTGGCTACTATCAGCCCCAGCATTTT
TRBV11-2,.,TRBJ2-7,.,14,CASSPDGSGYEQYF,TGTGCCAGCAGCCCCGACGGGAGCGGGTACGAGCAGTACTTC
TRBV19,.,TRBJ2-7,many,14,CASSGANRFYEQYF,TGTGCCAGTAGCGGAGCCAACCGATTCTACGAGCAGTACTTC
TRBV12-3/TRBV12-4,.,TRBJ2-5,many,13,CAIQKTYQETQYF,TGTGCCATCCAAAAAACGTACCAAGAGACCCAGTACTTC
TRBV15,TRBD1,TRBJ2-3,many,17,CATSRGRTGTGTDTQYF,TGTGCCACCAGCAGAGGCCGGACCGGGACAGGCACAGATACGCAGTATTTT
TRBV5-5,.,TRBJ1-5,.,15,CASSSHAGGGQPQHF,TGTGCCAGCAGCTCGCACGCGGGGGGCGGTCAGCCCCAGCATTTT
TRBV14,.,TRBJ2-1,.,16,CASSRTGQKGYNEQFF,TGTGCCAGCAGCCGCACCGGACAGAAGGGGTACAATGAGCAGTTCTTC
TRBV20-1,.,TRBJ2-4,many,20,CSARRPYYLDGGLSKNIQYF,TGCAGTGCTAGACGCCCATACTATTTGGACGGGGGGCTGAGCAAAAACATTCAGTACTTC
TRBV4-3,.,TRBJ2-7,many,14,CASSQDGMPYEQYF,TGCGCCAGCAGCCAAGATGGGATGCCCTACGAGCAGTACTTC
TRBV9,.,TRBJ2-3,many,15,CASSVEGQHTDTQYF,TGTGCCAGCAGCGTAGAGGGACAACACACAGATACGCAGTATTTT
TRBV7-8,.,TRBJ2-7,.,14,CASSYGGPSCEQYF,TGTGCCAGCAGCTACGGGGGGCCCTCCTGCGAGCAGTACTTC
TRBV12-3/TRBV12-4,.,TRBJ2-3,many,12,CASTIATDTQYF,TGTGCCAGCACCATTGCCACAGATACGCAGTATTTT
TRBV19,.,TRBJ2-7,.,13,CACSAGLSYEQYF,TGTGCCTGTAGTGCCGGACTTTCCTACGAGCAGTACTTC
TRBV6-2/TRBV6-3,.,TRBJ2-2,.,18,CASSSITLTSKNTGELFF,TGTGCCAGCAGCTCCATTACTTTGACCTCTAAAAACACCGGGGAGCTGTTTTTT
TRBV7-9,.,TRBJ2-5,many,11,CASGREQTQYF,TGTGCCAGCGGCAGGGAGCAGACCCAGTACTTC